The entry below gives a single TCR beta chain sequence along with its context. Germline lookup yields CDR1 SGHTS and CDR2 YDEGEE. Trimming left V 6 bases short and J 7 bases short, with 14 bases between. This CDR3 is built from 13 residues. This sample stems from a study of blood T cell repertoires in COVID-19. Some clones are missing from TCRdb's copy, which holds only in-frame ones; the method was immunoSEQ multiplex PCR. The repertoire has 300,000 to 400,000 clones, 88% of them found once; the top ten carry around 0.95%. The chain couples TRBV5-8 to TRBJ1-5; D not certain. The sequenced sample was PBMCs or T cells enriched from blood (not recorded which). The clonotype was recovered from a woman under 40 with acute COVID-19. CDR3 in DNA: TGTGCCAGCACCCACTCGGAGTTGCAGCCCCAGCATTTT. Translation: CASTHSELQPQHF.